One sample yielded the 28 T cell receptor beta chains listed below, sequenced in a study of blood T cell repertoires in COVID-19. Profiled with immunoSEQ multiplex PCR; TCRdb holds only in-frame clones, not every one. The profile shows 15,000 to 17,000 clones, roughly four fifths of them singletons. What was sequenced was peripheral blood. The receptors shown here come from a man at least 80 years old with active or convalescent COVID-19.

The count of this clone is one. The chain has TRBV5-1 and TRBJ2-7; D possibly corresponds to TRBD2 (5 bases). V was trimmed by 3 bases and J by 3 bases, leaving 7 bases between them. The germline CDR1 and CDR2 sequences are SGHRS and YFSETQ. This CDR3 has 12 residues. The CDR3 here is CASSYGDYEQYF. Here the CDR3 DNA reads TGCGCCAGCAGCTACGGGGACTACGAGCAGTACTTC. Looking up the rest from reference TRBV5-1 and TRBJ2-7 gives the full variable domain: KAGVTQTPRYLIKTRGQQVTLSCSPISGHRSVSWYQQTPGQGLQFLFEYFSETQRNKGNFPGRFSGRQFSNSRSEMNVSTLELGDSALYLCASSYGDYEQYFGPGTRLTVT.

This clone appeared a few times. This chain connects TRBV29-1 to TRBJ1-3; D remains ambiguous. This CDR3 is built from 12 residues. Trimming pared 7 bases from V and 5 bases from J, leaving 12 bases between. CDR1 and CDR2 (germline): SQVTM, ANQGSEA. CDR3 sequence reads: CSGLSERNTIYF. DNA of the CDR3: TGCAGCGGACTCTCGGAGCGAAACACCATATATTTT.

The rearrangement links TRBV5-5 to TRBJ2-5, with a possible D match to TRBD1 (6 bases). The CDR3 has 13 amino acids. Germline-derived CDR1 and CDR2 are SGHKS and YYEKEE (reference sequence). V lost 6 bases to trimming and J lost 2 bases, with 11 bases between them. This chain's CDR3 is CASNGQGQETQYF. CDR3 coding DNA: TGTGCCAGCAACGGGCAGGGGCAAGAGACCCAGTACTTC.

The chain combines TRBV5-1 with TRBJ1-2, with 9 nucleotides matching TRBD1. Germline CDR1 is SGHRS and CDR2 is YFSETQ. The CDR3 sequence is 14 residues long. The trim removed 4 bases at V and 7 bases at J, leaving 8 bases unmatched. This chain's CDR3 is CASSPGTGFGGYTF. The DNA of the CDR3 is TGCGCCAGCAGCCCTGGGACAGGGTTTGGTGGCTACACCTTC.

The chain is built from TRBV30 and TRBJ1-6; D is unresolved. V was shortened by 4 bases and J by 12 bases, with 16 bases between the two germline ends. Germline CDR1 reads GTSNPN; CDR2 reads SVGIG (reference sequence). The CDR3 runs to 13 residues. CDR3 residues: CAWTGLTAGPLHF. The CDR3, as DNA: TGTGCCTGGACCGGTCTCACGGCGGGACCCCTCCACTTT.

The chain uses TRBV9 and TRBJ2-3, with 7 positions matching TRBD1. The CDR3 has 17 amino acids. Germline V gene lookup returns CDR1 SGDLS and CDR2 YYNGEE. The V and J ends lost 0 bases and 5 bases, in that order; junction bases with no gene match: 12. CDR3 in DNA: TGTGCCAGCAGCGTAGGAAGATCCACAGGGGTTGAAGATACGCAGTATTTT. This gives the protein CASSVGRSTGVEDTQYF.

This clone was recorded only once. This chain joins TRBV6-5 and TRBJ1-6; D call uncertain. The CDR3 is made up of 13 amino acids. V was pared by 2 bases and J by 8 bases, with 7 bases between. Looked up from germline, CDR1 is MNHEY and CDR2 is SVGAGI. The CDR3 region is CASSYEADSPLHF. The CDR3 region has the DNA TGTGCCAGCAGTTACGAGGCAGATTCACCCCTCCACTTT.

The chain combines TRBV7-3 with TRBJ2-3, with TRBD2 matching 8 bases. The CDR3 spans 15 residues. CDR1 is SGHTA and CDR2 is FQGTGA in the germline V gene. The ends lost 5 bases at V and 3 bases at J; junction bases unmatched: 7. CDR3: CASSLLGGATDTQYF. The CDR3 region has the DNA TGTGCCAGCAGCCTTCTCGGGGGGGCAACAGATACGCAGTATTTT.

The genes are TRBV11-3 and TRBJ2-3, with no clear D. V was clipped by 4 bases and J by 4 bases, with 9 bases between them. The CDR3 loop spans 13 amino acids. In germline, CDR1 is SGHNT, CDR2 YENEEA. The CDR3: CASSSGNADTQYF. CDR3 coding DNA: TGTGCCAGCAGCTCAGGAAACGCAGATACGCAGTATTTT.

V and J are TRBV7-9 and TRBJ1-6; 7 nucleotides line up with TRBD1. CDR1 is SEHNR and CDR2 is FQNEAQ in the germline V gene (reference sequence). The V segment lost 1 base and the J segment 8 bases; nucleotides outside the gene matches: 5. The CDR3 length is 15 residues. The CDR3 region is CASSLESGGHSPLHF. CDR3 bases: TGTGCCAGCAGCTTAGAATCAGGGGGGCATTCACCCCTCCACTTT.

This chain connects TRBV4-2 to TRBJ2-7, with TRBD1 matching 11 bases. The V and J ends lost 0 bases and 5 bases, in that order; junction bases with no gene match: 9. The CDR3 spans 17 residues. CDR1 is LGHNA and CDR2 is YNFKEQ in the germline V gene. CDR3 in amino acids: CASSQEGTGTGGNEQYF. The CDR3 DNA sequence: TGTGCCAGCAGCCAAGAGGGGACCGGGACAGGGGGAAACGAGCAGTACTTC.

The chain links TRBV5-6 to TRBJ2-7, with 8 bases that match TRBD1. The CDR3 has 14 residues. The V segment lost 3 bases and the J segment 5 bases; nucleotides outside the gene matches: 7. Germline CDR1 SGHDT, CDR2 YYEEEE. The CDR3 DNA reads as TGTGCCAGCAGCTGGACAGGGTTGAGGAACGAGCAGTACTTC. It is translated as CASSWTGLRNEQYF.

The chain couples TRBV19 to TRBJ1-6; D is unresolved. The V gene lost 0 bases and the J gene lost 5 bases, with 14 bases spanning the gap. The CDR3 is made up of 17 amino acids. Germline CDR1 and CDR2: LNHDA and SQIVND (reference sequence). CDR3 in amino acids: CASSIDSRNRDNSPLHF. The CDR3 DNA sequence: TGTGCCAGTAGTATAGACAGCCGTAATCGGGATAATTCACCCCTCCACTTT.

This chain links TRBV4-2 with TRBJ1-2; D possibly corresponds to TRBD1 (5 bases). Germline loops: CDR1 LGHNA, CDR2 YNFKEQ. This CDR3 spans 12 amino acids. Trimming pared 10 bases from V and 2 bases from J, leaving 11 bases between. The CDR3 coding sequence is TGTGCCACACAGGCATCGAACTATGGCTACACCTTC. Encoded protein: CATQASNYGYTF.

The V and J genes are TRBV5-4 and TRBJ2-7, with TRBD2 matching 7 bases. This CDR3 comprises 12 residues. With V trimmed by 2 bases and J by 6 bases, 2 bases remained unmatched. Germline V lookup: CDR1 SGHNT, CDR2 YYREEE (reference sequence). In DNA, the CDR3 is TGTGCCAGCAGCTTATCGGGGGGCGAGCAGTACTTC. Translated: CASSLSGGEQYF.

The CDR3: CASSLGGTSGGETQYF. In DNA, the CDR3 is TGTGCCAGCAGCTTAGGAGGGACTAGCGGGGGAGAGACCCAGTACTTC. The chain joins TRBV7-9 to TRBJ2-5, with 14 bases that match TRBD2. This CDR3 spans 16 amino acids. Trimming removed 1 base from V and 4 bases from J; junction bases left unmatched: 2. Germline V lookup: CDR1 SEHNR, CDR2 FQNEAQ (reference sequence). Together with reference TRBV7-9 and TRBJ2-5, the CDR3 gives the full variable domain: DTGVSQNPRHKITKRGQNVTFRCDPISEHNRLYWYRQTLGQGPEFLTYFQNEAQLEKSRLLSDRFSAERPKGSFSTLEIQRTEQGDSAMYLCASSLGGTSGGETQYFGPGTRLLVL.

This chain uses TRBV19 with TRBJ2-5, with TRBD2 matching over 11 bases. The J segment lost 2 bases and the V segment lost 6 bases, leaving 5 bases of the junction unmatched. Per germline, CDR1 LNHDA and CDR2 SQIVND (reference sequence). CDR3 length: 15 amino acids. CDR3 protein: CASSSTSGEQETQYF. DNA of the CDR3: TGTGCCAGTAGCTCGACTAGCGGGGAACAAGAGACCCAGTACTTC.

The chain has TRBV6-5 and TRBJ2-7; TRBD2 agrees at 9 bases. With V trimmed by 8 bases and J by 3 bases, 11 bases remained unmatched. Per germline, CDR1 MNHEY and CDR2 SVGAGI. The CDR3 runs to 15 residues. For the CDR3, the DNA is TGTGCCAGCTCCACGTGGGCTAGCGGGAACTACGAGCAGTACTTC. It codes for CASSTWASGNYEQYF.

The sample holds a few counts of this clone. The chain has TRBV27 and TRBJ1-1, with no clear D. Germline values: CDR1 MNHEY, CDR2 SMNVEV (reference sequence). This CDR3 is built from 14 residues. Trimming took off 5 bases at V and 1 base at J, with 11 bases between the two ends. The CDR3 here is CASSNGRGNTEAFF. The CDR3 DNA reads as TGTGCCAGCAGTAATGGGCGGGGGAACACTGAAGCTTTCTTT.

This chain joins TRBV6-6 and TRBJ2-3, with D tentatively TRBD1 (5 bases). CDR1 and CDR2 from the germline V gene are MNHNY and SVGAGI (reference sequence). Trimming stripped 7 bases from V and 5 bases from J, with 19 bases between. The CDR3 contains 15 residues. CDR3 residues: CASNNPVGVEDTQYF. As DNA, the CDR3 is TGTGCCAGCAACAATCCAGTAGGGGTGGAAGATACGCAGTATTTT.

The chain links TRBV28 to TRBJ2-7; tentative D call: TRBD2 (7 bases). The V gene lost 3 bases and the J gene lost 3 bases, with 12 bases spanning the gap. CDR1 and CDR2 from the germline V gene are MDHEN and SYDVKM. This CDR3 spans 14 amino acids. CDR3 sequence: CASSLSGGLYEQYF. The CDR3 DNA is TGTGCCAGCAGTTTGTCGGGGGGCCTCTACGAGCAGTACTTC.

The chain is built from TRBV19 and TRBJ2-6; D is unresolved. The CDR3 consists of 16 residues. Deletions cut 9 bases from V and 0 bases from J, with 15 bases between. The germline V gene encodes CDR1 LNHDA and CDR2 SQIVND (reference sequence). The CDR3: CASLKTYDSGANVLTF. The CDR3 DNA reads TGTGCCAGCCTGAAGACATACGACTCTGGGGCCAACGTCCTGACTTTC.

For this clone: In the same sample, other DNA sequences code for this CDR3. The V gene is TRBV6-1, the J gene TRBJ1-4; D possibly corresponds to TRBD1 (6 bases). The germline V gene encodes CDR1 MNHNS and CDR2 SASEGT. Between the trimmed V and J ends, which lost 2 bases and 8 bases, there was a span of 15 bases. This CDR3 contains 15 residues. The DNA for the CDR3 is TGTGCCAGCAGTGAACAGACGGGGGGCAAGGAAAAACTGTTTTTT. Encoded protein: CASSEQTGGKEKLFF.

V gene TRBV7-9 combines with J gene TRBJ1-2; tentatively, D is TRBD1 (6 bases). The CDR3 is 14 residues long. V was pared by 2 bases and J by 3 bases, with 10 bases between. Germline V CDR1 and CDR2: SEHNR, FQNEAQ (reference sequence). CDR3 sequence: CASSLWDTDYGYTF. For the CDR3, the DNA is TGTGCCAGCAGCTTATGGGACACTGACTATGGCTACACCTTC.

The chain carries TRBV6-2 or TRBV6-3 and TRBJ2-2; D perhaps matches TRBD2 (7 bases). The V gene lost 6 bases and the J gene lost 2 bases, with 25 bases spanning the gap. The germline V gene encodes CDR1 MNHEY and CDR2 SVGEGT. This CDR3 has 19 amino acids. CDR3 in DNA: TGTGCCAGCAGCCCTCGTTCGGGCGGGGGCTCCGTCAACACCGGGGAGCTGTTTTTT. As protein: CASSPRSGGGSVNTGELFF.

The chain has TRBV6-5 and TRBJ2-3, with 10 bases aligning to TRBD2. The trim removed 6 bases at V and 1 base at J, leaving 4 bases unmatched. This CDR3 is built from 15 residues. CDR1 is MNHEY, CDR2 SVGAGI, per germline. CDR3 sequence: CASSLAGVGTDTQYF. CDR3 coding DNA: TGTGCCAGCAGCCTAGCGGGAGTGGGCACAGATACGCAGTATTTT.

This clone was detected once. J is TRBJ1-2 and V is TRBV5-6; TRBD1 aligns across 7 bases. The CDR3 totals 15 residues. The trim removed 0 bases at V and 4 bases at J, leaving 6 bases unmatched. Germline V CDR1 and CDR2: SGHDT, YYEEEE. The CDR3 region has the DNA TGTGCCAGCAGCTTGGCCAGGGGGATCGGCTATGGCTACACCTTC. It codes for CASSLARGIGYGYTF. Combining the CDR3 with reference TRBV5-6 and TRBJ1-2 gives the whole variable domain DAGVTQSPTHLIKTRGQQVTLRCSPKSGHDTVSWYQQALGQGPQFIFQYYEEEERQRGNFPDRFSGHQFPNYSSELNVNALLLGDSALYLCASSLARGIGYGYTFGSGTRLTVV.

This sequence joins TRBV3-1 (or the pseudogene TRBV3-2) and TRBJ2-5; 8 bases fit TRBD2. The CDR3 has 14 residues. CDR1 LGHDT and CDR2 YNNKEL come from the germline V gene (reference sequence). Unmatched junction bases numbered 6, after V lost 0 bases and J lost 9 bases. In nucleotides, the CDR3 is TGTGCCAGCAGCCAAGATACGGGGGGGCCGTCCCAGTACTTC. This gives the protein CASSQDTGGPSQYF.